This entry lists 28 T cell receptor beta chains sequenced from one sample in a study of blood T cell repertoires in COVID-19. Method: immunoSEQ multiplex PCR; TCRdb's copy keeps in-frame clones and lacks some. The table lists 250,000 to 300,000 clones, 65% to 90% of them singletons, with around 15% in the top ten. Material: PBMCs or T cells enriched from blood (not recorded which). These TCRs come from a young man who had recovered from COVID-19.

The table lists this clone with a few counts. The sample has other DNA sequences that encode this CDR3 too. The rearrangement links TRBV30 to TRBJ1-5; weak D call: TRBD1 (6 bases). With 0 bases removed from V and 4 bases from J, the gap between germline ends came to 7 bases. CDR1 and CDR2 (germline): GTSNPN, SVGIG (reference sequence). The CDR3 has 13 residues. CDR3 amino acids: CAWSVQGNQPQHF. Here the CDR3 DNA reads TGTGCCTGGAGTGTACAGGGTAATCAGCCCCAGCATTTT.

This clone appeared a few times. The CDR3 is CASSQEGGFLSEQYF. The CDR3 bases are TGTGCCAGCAGCCAAGAAGGCGGCTTTCTCTCCGAGCAGTACTTC. The V call is TRBV3-1 (or the pseudogene TRBV3-2), the J call TRBJ2-7; no clear D. V shed 0 bases and J shed 6 bases, with 15 bases lying between them. The CDR3 contains 15 residues. CDR1 is LGHDT and CDR2 is YNNKEL in the germline V gene (reference sequence).

The chain employs TRBV30 and TRBJ2-5; 12 bases line up with TRBD2. Germline values: CDR1 GTSNPN, CDR2 SVGIG (reference sequence). The CDR3 length is 16 residues. V lost 0 bases, J lost 7 bases, and 9 bases stayed unmatched. The CDR3 reads CAWSVVSSGGAGTQYF. The CDR3 DNA follows: TGTGCCTGGAGTGTGGTGTCTAGCGGGGGGGCCGGGACCCAGTACTTC.

The chain has TRBV19 and TRBJ2-5, with D uncertain. The CDR3 runs to 14 residues. Germline V gene lookup returns CDR1 LNHDA and CDR2 SQIVND (reference sequence). Trimming shortened V by 7 bases and J by 0 bases, and 12 bases separated the two germline ends. CDR3 residues: CASKHSSYQETQYF. CDR3 DNA sequence: TGTGCCAGTAAGCACAGCTCGTACCAAGAGACCCAGTACTTC.

The chain has TRBV2 and TRBJ1-2; D is unclear. Trimming removed 7 bases at V and 5 bases at J, with 14 bases between. Germline V CDR1 and CDR2: SNHLY, FYNNEI. The CDR3 length is 13 residues. CDR3 sequence reads: CASKREGSYGYTF. The CDR3 region has the DNA TGTGCCAGCAAGCGGGAAGGGTCGTATGGCTACACCTTC.

The chain uses TRBV30 and TRBJ1-5; TRBD1 might be the D (5 bases). The CDR3 length is 13 residues. Trimming removed 1 base from V and 4 bases from J, with 8 bases in between. Germline CDR1 GTSNPN, CDR2 SVGIG (reference sequence). The CDR3 region has the DNA TGTGCCTGGAGTGAATCAGGGAATCAGCCCCAGCATTTT. Protein: CAWSESGNQPQHF.

The J gene is TRBJ2-7, the V gene TRBV6-5; no reliable D call. This CDR3 is built from 12 residues. Per the germline V gene, CDR1 is MNHEY and CDR2 is SVGAGI. V gave up 2 bases and J gave up 7 bases, with 9 bases separating them. The CDR3 DNA reads as TGTGCCAGCAGTTACGCTCTCGGGGAGCAGTACTTC. It specifies CASSYALGEQYF.

The rearrangement joins TRBV11-2 to TRBJ2-1; D possibly corresponds to TRBD2 (6 bases). Trimming pared 5 bases from V and 9 bases from J, leaving 11 bases between. From germline, CDR1 is SGHAT and CDR2 FQNNGV. This CDR3 spans 12 amino acids. The CDR3: CASSTGLTEQFF. CDR3 sequence (DNA): TGTGCCAGCAGCACGGGACTCACTGAGCAGTTCTTC.

This rearrangement joins TRBV3-1 (or the pseudogene TRBV3-2) to TRBJ2-7; tentative D call: TRBD1 (5 bases). This CDR3 spans 13 amino acids. CDR1 LGHDT and CDR2 YNNKEL come from the germline V gene (reference sequence). Trimming left V 6 bases short and J 7 bases short, with 16 bases between. The CDR3 DNA is TGTGCCAGCAGACAACTAAACCAGGGAGAGCAGTACTTC. This sequence encodes CASRQLNQGEQYF.

This chain uses TRBV19 with TRBJ2-5; 7 bases align to TRBD1. Trimming cost V 1 base and J 4 bases; bases outside gene matches: 6. Germline V gene sequence: CDR1 LNHDA, CDR2 SQIVND (reference sequence). The CDR3 covers 15 residues. Written as DNA, the CDR3 is TGTGCCAGTAGTATAGGAAGGGGGCGCGGAGAGACCCAGTACTTC. Amino acids: CASSIGRGRGETQYF.

The chain links TRBV19 to TRBJ2-3; 9 nucleotides match TRBD1. This CDR3 region has 16 residues. The germline gives CDR1 LNHDA, CDR2 SQIVND (reference sequence). V lost 6 bases, J lost 3 bases, and 10 bases stayed unmatched. The CDR3 coding sequence is TGTGCCAGTAGCCCGACAGGGGGTGTTCGAACAGATACGCAGTATTTT. As protein: CASSPTGGVRTDTQYF.

J is TRBJ2-3 and V is TRBV6-4, with TRBD1 identical over 10 bases. V trimming: 8 bases; J trimming: 2 bases; junction bases outside the gene matches: 4. CDR3 size: 14 residues. Germline CDR1 reads MRHNA; CDR2 reads SNTAGT. The CDR3 DNA follows: TGTGCCAGCGCGGACAGGGGGATCACAGATACGCAGTATTTT. It translates to CASADRGITDTQYF.

The chain uses TRBV7-3 and TRBJ2-4; D might be TRBD2 (6 bases). The CDR3 contains 13 residues. V lost 6 bases and J lost 9, with 15 bases in between. Germline lookup yields CDR1 SGHTA and CDR2 FQGTGA. The CDR3, as DNA: TGTGCCAGCAGGGACTATCTATTCCGCATTCAGTACTTC. It codes for CASRDYLFRIQYF.

This chain uses TRBV18 with TRBJ1-2, with D possibly matching TRBD1 (5 bases). The CDR3 has 15 amino acids. CDR1 KGHSH and CDR2 LQKENI come from the germline V gene. V was clipped by 0 bases and J by 4 bases, with 12 bases between them. The CDR3 region is CASSPPSREGYGYTF. DNA for the CDR3: TGTGCCAGCTCACCACCGTCCAGGGAGGGCTATGGCTACACCTTC.

The J gene is TRBJ2-7, the V gene TRBV19; 7 nucleotides align to TRBD2. Losses at the gene ends were 3 bases for V and 3 bases for J; bases not matched to a gene: 5. This CDR3 comprises 14 residues. Per germline, CDR1 LNHDA and CDR2 SQIVND (reference sequence). The CDR3 DNA reads TGTGCCAGTAGTATGCGGGAGACCGACTACGAGCAGTACTTC. The encoded protein is CASSMRETDYEQYF.

This rearrangement joins TRBV12-3 or TRBV12-4 to TRBJ1-2; D uncertain. This CDR3 has 13 residues. Trimming left V 2 bases short and J 4 bases short, with 8 bases between. CDR3 DNA: TGTGCCAGCAGTTTATGGCGGGTCTATGGCTACACCTTC. Translated, it gives CASSLWRVYGYTF.

The V call is TRBV5-1, the J call TRBJ1-1, with D unresolved. CDR1 and CDR2 from the germline V gene are SGHRS and YFSETQ. The CDR3 loop spans 13 amino acids. V was trimmed by 2 bases and J by 1 base, leaving 6 bases between them. CDR3 DNA: TGCGCCAGCAGCTTCTTAGAGAACACTGAAGCTTTCTTT. It encodes CASSFLENTEAFF.

This clone appeared a single time. Other DNA sequences in the sample encode the same CDR3. In nucleotides, the CDR3 is TGTGCCAGCAGCAAAGACAGGGATCAGCCCCAGCATTTT. This sequence encodes CASSKDRDQPQHF. V gene TRBV7-3 combines with J gene TRBJ1-5; TRBD1 agrees at 7 bases. Germline CDR1 SGHTA, CDR2 FQGTGA. The V segment lost 5 bases and the J segment 5 bases; nucleotides outside the gene matches: 3. This CDR3 is 13 amino acids long.

This rearrangement joins TRBV7-6 to TRBJ2-7; D might be TRBD1 (6 bases). The germline gives CDR1 SGHVS, CDR2 FNYEAQ. The CDR3 is 15 residues long. The V and J ends lost 5 bases and 3 bases respectively, with 17 bases between them. CDR3 loop: CASSPGAGESYEQYF. CDR3 bases: TGTGCCAGCAGCCCTGGGGCAGGGGAGAGCTACGAGCAGTACTTC.

The chain carries TRBV5-5 and TRBJ1-5; D ambiguous. Germline CDR1 SGHKS, CDR2 YYEKEE (reference sequence). The length of the CDR3 is 16 residues. Trimming took off 0 bases at V and 0 bases at J, with 10 bases between the two ends. The CDR3 loop reads CASSLEAVLSNQPQHF. For the CDR3, the DNA is TGTGCCAGCAGCTTGGAGGCGGTTCTTAGCAATCAGCCCCAGCATTTT.

The chain uses TRBV4-1 and TRBJ1-5; TRBD1 agrees at 7 bases. Germline assignment: CDR1 MGHRA and CDR2 YSYEKL. The CDR3 is 16 residues long. V lost 0 bases to trimming and J lost 3 bases; unmatched junction nucleotides: 5. CDR3 sequence: CASSQDIGTVNQPQHF. The CDR3 nucleotides read TGCGCCAGCAGCCAAGATATTGGGACAGTCAATCAGCCCCAGCATTTT.

This clone occurred once. The chain has TRBV30 and TRBJ1-1; tentatively, D is TRBD1 (5 bases). The CDR3 runs to 13 residues. Trimming pared 0 bases from V and 5 bases from J, leaving 10 bases between. The V gene's germline CDR1 is GTSNPN and CDR2 SVGIG (reference sequence). In nucleotides, the CDR3 is TGTGCCTGGAGTGTACAAAGGGGAACTGAAGCTTTCTTT. This sequence encodes CAWSVQRGTEAFF.

This rearrangement joins TRBV5-4 to TRBJ2-1, with 8 positions matching TRBD2. In germline, CDR1 is SGHNT, CDR2 YYREEE (reference sequence). CDR3 size: 14 residues. V shed 4 bases, J shed 6 bases, and the junction held 6 bases outside the gene matches. CDR3 nucleotides: TGTGCCAGCAGCCCGCAGGCGGGAGGCAATGAGCAGTTCTTC. Protein sequence: CASSPQAGGNEQFF.

This sequence joins TRBV2 and TRBJ2-7; TRBD1 is a possible D gene (6 bases). Germline values: CDR1 SNHLY, CDR2 FYNNEI. The CDR3 sequence is 14 residues long. V lost 7 bases, J lost 3 bases, and 16 bases lay in between. In DNA, the CDR3 is TGTGCCAGCAAGGGACACGCGAACCTCTACGAGCAGTACTTC. This translates into CASKGHANLYEQYF.

CDR3 region: CASSSRTSGSFTDTQYF. DNA for the CDR3: TGTGCCAGTAGTTCACGGACTAGCGGGAGCTTTACAGATACGCAGTATTTT. The chain carries TRBV19 and TRBJ2-3, with 13 bases lining up with TRBD2. The CDR3 extends over 17 amino acids. Germline trimming cut 5 bases from V and 3 bases from J; bases unmatched to any gene: 8. From germline, CDR1 is LNHDA and CDR2 SQIVND (reference sequence).

This chain uses TRBV7-9 with TRBJ1-5, with D unresolved. CDR1 is SEHNR and CDR2 is FQNEAQ in the germline V gene (reference sequence). The length of the CDR3 is 14 residues. Trimming took 2 bases from V and 0 from J, leaving 5 bases between them. The CDR3 DNA reads as TGTGCCAGCAGCTTATCACTTAGCAATCAGCCCCAGCATTTT. This gives the protein CASSLSLSNQPQHF.

The chain links TRBV3-1 (or the pseudogene TRBV3-2) to TRBJ2-3; TRBD2 agrees at 8 bases. Per germline, CDR1 LGHDT and CDR2 YNNKEL (reference sequence). The trim removed 0 bases at V and 1 base at J, leaving 9 bases unmatched. The CDR3 has 18 amino acids. CDR3 sequence: CASSQESRASGRTDTQYF. DNA for the CDR3: TGTGCCAGCAGCCAAGAAAGTAGGGCTAGCGGGCGCACAGATACGCAGTATTTT.

CDR3: CASSYPTGNGYTF. In DNA form, the CDR3 reads TGTGCCAGCAGTTACCCGACGGGGAACGGCTACACCTTC. The chain links TRBV6-5 to TRBJ1-2, with D unclear. CDR1 is MNHEY and CDR2 is SVGAGI in the germline V gene. V lost 2 bases, J lost 8 bases, and 12 bases lay in between. The length of the CDR3 is 13 residues.